The sequence of this TCR beta chain was determined in a study of cytomegalovirus exposure and HLA in healthy donors. The germline V and J ends were trimmed by 0 bases and 8 bases, with 14 bases remaining between them. Germline values: CDR1 SGDLS, CDR2 YYNGEE. This CDR3 is 15 amino acids long. With 60 Vbeta and 13 Jbeta primers, the PCR was carried out. Produced via immunoSEQ multiplex PCR; TCRdb's table is partial and in-frame only. The sample consists of about 130,000 clones, over 75% of them appearing once. The table lists this clone with a few counts. What it binds is not known. Study conclusions and caveats: Most TCR sequences were uncommon, yet certain public TCRs appeared in many donors. Reports showed the classifier diagnosing cytomegalovirus status with high specificity and sensitivity. Associated with cytomegalovirus, according to the listing, were 170 or so TCR beta chains.

The genes are TRBV9 and TRBJ1-4, with D unclear. Source material: PBMCs. The clonotype was recovered from a woman between 40 and 55 years old in good health and CMV-seropositive. The CDR3 reads CASSVGIIVGEKLFF. The CDR3 nucleotides read TGTGCCAGCAGCGTAGGAATAATTGTCGGGGAAAAACTGTTTTTT.